The T cell receptor (beta chain) described here comes from a study of blood T cell repertoires in COVID-19. As handled by the study authors: Amplification of reference gene primers was used by the study to estimate nucleated cell counts. The assay was immunoSEQ multiplex PCR, and TCRdb's table has in-frame clones only and misses some. V and J calls and clone size come straight from that table; D and trimming were deduced from the DNA. Of some 340,000 clones detected, around 87% appear once; the ten largest clones hold roughly 5.3%. The V and J ends lost 5 bases and 0 bases, in that order; junction bases with no gene match: 7. The CDR3 spans 16 residues. Germline CDR1 is MNHNY and CDR2 is SVGAGI (reference sequence).

The sequence came from a woman in her twenties or thirties who had recovered from COVID-19. Sequencing input: PBMCs or T cells enriched from blood (not recorded which). The V call is TRBV6-6, the J call TRBJ2-4; 7 bases line up with TRBD1. CDR3 region: CASSTDREIAKNIQYF. As DNA, the CDR3 is TGTGCCAGCAGTACTGACAGGGAGATAGCCAAAAACATTCAGTACTTC.